This T cell receptor beta chain stems from a study of shared clonotypes between healthy human individuals. Whole-study results and caveats: Clonotype sharing among donors was thought likely to change with sequencing depth.

For this clone: Its antigen is unknown.

J was trimmed by 4 bases and V by 4 bases; bases with no gene match: 9. Germline V gene lookup returns CDR1 SEHNR and CDR2 FQNEAQ (reference sequence). This CDR3 comprises 15 residues. Profiled with immunoSEQ multiplex PCR; TCRdb holds only in-frame clones, not every one. The table has about 600,000 clones, roughly 97% seen once. The sample comprised naive CD4+ T cells sorted from blood. Subset noted: CD45RA+ positively selected. The J gene is TRBJ2-5, the V gene TRBV7-9; 7 nucleotides match TRBD2. This TCR was sampled from a woman aged 25-40 years in good health. Here the CDR3 reads CASSYPPGGGETQYF. CDR3 DNA: TGTGCCAGCAGCTACCCACCAGGCGGGGGAGAGACCCAGTACTTC.